A single sample gave rise to the 5 T cell receptor gamma chains below, sequenced in a study of γδ T cells in repeated Plasmodium falciparum infection listed by TCRdb under 2021. The library was prepared using multiplex PCR. Sequencing was carried out with an Illumina MiSeq. After TCRdb called clones again from the public reads with CATT, rows with identical DNA were merged. Here the sample has 20,000 to 30,000 gamma-chain clones; 2.5% to 3.5% occur a single time. Together, the top ten hold about 30% of the sample. For bulk TCR repertoire analysis, Vgamma9/Vdelta2+ and Vdelta2-negative gammadelta T cell populations were isolated by flow sorting from peripheral blood mononuclear cells. The source material was gamma-delta T cells from blood. The receptors originated from a pool of human donors (malaria-infected and uninfected, not separated).

For this clone: The protein TCRdb lists belongs to a much larger clone and differs from this DNA's translation at residue 5, which points to a read error; the protein shown is made from the DNA. This chain links TRGV9 with TRGJ1 or TRGJ2. Germline matching of the DNA provided the J gene here, since TCRdb leaves it blank. CDR3 length: 10 amino acids. The ends lost 6 bases at V and 11 bases at J; junction bases unmatched: 7. Germline values: CDR1 GITISATS, CDR2 ISYDGTV (reference sequence). The CDR3 DNA is TGTGCCTTGTGGAAGTTGCAGAAACTCTTT. Its protein is CALWKLQKLF.

Points on this clone: The protein TCRdb gives is from a much larger clone and does not agree with this DNA's translation at residue 5, likely a read error; the protein shown here comes from the DNA. This CDR3 reads CATWGMSNYYKKLF. CDR3 sequence (DNA): TGTGCCACCTGGGGTATGTCGAATTATTATAAGAAACTCTTT. The chain couples TRGV8 to TRGJ1 or TRGJ2. Here the J gene was assigned by germline matching of the DNA, as TCRdb has none. Trimming removed 5 bases from V and 0 bases from J; junction bases left unmatched: 7. The germline V gene has CDR1 VENAVY and CDR2 YDSYNSRV. CDR3 length: 14 amino acids.

This clone was recorded a few times. Translating this DNA gives a protein that differs at residue 5 from the TCRdb one, which belongs to a much larger clone; a read error is likely, and the protein shown is this translation. The chain uses TRGV8 and TRGJ1 or TRGJ2. No J segment appears in TCRdb, so it was assigned here by matching the sequence to germline. Germline lookup yields CDR1 VENAVY and CDR2 YDSYNSRV. Trimming removed 6 bases from V and 4 bases from J; junction bases left unmatched: 9. This CDR3 is 13 amino acids long. The CDR3 loop is CATWCPVYYKKLF. In DNA form, the CDR3 reads TGTGCCACCTGGTGCCCTGTATATTATAAGAAACTCTTT.

V and J are TRGV4 and TRGJP1. The J gene is absent in TCRdb and was assigned here via DNA matching to germline. Germline lookup yields CDR1 EGSTGY and CDR2 YDSYTSSV. J lost 9 bases, V lost 5 bases, and 9 bases had no gene match. The CDR3 runs to 13 residues. For the CDR3, the DNA is TGTGCCACCTGGGCCGGGCACTGTTGGTTCAAGATATTT. It specifies CATWAGHCWFKIF.

This clone showed up many times. The protein given by TCRdb reflects a much larger clone and differs at residue 5 from this DNA's translation, likely from a read error; the protein shown is the DNA's translation. CDR3 amino acids: CATWGGQDKKLF. Written as DNA, the CDR3 is TGTGCCACCTGGGGCGGGCAGGATAAGAAACTCTTT. The chain joins TRGV2 to TRGJ1 or TRGJ2. This CDR3 spans 12 amino acids. Germline V lookup: CDR1 EGSNGY, CDR2 YDSYNSKV.